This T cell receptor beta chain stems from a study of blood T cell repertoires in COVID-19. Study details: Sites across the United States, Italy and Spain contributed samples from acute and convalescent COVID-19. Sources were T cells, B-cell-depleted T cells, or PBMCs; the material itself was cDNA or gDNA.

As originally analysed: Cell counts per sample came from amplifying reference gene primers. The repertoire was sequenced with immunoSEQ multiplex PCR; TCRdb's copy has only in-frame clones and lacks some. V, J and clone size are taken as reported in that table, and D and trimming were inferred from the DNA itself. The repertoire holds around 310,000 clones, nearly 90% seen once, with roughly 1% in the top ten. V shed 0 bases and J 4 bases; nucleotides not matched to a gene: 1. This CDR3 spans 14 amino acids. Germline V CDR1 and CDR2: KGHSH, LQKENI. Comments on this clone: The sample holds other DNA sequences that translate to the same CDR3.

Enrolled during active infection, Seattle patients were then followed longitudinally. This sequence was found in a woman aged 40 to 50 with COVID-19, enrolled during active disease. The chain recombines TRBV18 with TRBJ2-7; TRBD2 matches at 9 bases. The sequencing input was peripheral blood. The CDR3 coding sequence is TGTGCCAGCTCACCACCGGGACTAGCATACGAGCAGTACTTC. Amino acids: CASSPPGLAYEQYF.